This T cell receptor beta chain appears in the sequencing data of a study of blood T cell repertoires in COVID-19 (dated by TCRdb to 2020 to 2021). Background for the entire study: Samples covering the acute and convalescent phases of COVID-19 were provided by collaborators in the United States, Italy and Spain. Where available, HLA class I and class II types were taken from metadata supplied by the sample provider and were not determined by assay-based typing. The prospective study material was composed of cDNA or gDNA derived from T cells, B-cell-depleted T cells, or PBMCs. The repertoires were released in a freely available public database meant as a resource for research on the immune response to SARS-CoV-2. Samples were obtained from the ongoing ImmuneRACE study (first 160 participants) and from over 1,000 subjects provided by 6 global collaborators. The sample metadata nearly always contained a de-identified subject ID, COVID-19 status, age in years and sex. Deeply sampled blood TCRbeta repertoires from subjects exposed to, actively infected with, or recovered from COVID-19 were included in the dataset.

One collaborating source in Seattle enrolled patients during active infection and followed them longitudinally through the course of disease. Collaborating institutions collected whole blood in K2EDTA tubes following their own protocols. For TCRbeta analysis, collaborators shipped samples as frozen whole blood, isolated PBMCs, or DNA extracted from either of those sample types. TCRbeta CDR3 regions were amplified from genomic DNA using the immunoSEQ Assay, a bias-controlled multiplex PCR. As for how the authors treated the data: The number of nucleated cells in each sample was estimated from the amplification of reference gene primers within the assay. Sequence reads were collapsed and filtered to measure the absolute abundance of every unique TCRbeta CDR3 rearrangement. For each sample, productive Simpson clonality was calculated as the square root of Simpson's diversity index across productive rearrangements. TCRdb obtained this table from immuneACCESS and retained in-frame rearrangements with V and J assigned. These tables miss some clones; where compared with another copy, unresolved V genes account for less than half of the shortfall, and the remainder is unexplained. Clone size and the V and J calls come from that table; the DNA yielded D and trimming. For this sample there are 300,000 to 400,000 clones; 86% appear just once. Jointly, the top ten make up about 7.1% of the sample.

What the authors observed across the whole study: The amount of clinical and demographic metadata varied by source and participant and was provided uncurated.

About this clone itself: Its specific antigen is unknown. No per-base quality is available; no much larger clone lies one base away. The sample contains more than one DNA sequence encoding this CDR3.

The specimen was peripheral blood. This TCR came from a woman in her fifties or sixties with COVID-19, enrolled during active disease.

The CDR3 corresponds to CASSIQGGNTEAFF. The DNA is TGTGCCAGTAGTATACAGGGGGGGAACACTGAAGCTTTCTTT. The chain is made from TRBV19 and TRBJ1-1, with 7 bases aligning to TRBD1. Compared with germline, V lacks 2 bases and J lacks 1 base; bases without a gene match: 1. The CDR3 sequence holds 14 residues, the cysteine and phenylalanine included. The sequence is cut down to CDR3 DNA, 42 bases in frame from base 1. CDR1 LNHDA and CDR2 SQIVND were looked up in the germline V gene (reference sequence).